This T cell receptor (beta chain) is from a study of blood T cell repertoires in COVID-19. The CDR3 contains 12 residues. Trimming took off 6 bases at V and 8 bases at J, with 13 bases between the two ends. Looked up from germline, CDR1 is MNHEY and CDR2 is SVGAGI. TCRdb's copy holds only in-frame clones and misses some; the assay was immunoSEQ multiplex PCR. The data show under 200,000 clones, roughly 90% seen once. J is TRBJ1-1 and V is TRBV6-5, with D uncertain. This receptor was obtained from a man younger than 30 with acute or convalescent COVID-19. The sequencing input was peripheral blood. The CDR3 coding sequence is TGTGCCAGCAGCACGAGGAACATAGAAGCTTTCTTT. It translates to CASSTRNIEAFF.